This T cell receptor (beta chain) was sequenced for a study of shared clonotypes between healthy human individuals. Points from the study as a whole: Sequencing depth was expected to affect clonotype sharing among donors. Non-shared clonotypes displayed generation probabilities falling below those of clonotypes present in all four donors.

CD8 cells classed as naive were CD45RO-negative and positively selected for CCR7, excluding terminally differentiated effector memory CD45RA+ cells. Study donors comprised healthy, HIV-negative adults devoid of recent acute infection or vaccination. Nashville, Tennessee was home to all donors, each a Caucasian adult. The CDR3 length is 16 residues. Germline CDR1 reads SGDLS; CDR2 reads YYNGEE. V dropped 6 bases and J dropped 2 bases, with 19 bases sitting between them. As concerns this clone: The antigen is not known.

Profiling relied on immunoSEQ multiplex PCR, and the TCRdb table lists in-frame clones only, not all of them. Among under 1 million clones listed, almost 95% were seen once. V usage is TRBV9 and J usage is TRBJ2-3, with D perhaps TRBD2 (6 bases). The sequenced material came from naive CD8+ T cells sorted from blood. The sequence derives from a man aged 25-40 years in good health. This chain's CDR3 is CASTLEGRPLTDTQYF. DNA of the CDR3: TGTGCCAGCACCTTAGAAGGGAGGCCCCTCACAGATACGCAGTATTTT.